The 13 T cell receptor beta chains below come from one sample, sequenced in a study of CXCR3-negative and CXCR3-positive naive CD8 T cells. The method, 5' RACE with UMI labels, was used to prepare the TRB cDNA libraries. TCRdb reprocessed the 5' RACE reads; each CDR3 protein has one entry and no DNA is given. Its listing shows approximately 52,000 distinct CDR3 sequences. The sequenced sample was memory CD8+ T cells from blood. The source is a human donor in good health. Some clones in this sample may be carry-over from other donors' samples.

The chain recombines TRBV29-1 with TRBJ2-1. In germline, CDR1 is SQVTM, CDR2 ANQGSEA. The CDR3 length is 14 residues. The CDR3 protein is CSVKDLSSYNEQFF.

The rearrangement uses TRBV14 and TRBJ2-1; the TCRdb call, TRBD2, lacks DNA for checking. Germline V gene data show CDR1 as SGHDN and CDR2 as FVKESK. The CDR3 length is 15 residues. The CDR3 sequence is CASRARTSPSHEQFF.

CDR3 in amino acids: CAISDSGQGGEQFF. This chain connects TRBV10-3 to TRBJ2-1; TCRdb returns TRBD1, unconfirmable since there is no DNA. CDR1 ENHRY and CDR2 SYGVKD come from the germline V gene. The CDR3 length is 14 residues.

V and J are TRBV20-1 and TRBJ1-5; TCRdb outputs TRBD1, but without DNA this stays unchecked. There are 15 residues in the CDR3. The germline V gene has CDR1 DFQATT and CDR2 SNEGSKA (reference sequence). CDR3 loop: CSASPPGGGNQPQHF.

The chain recombines TRBV7-2 with TRBJ2-2; TCRdb's D call, TRBD1, is unchecked because there is no DNA. CDR3 length: 14 residues. CDR1 is SGHTA, CDR2 FQGNSA, per germline. CDR3 protein: CASSWRQGARELFF.

The rearrangement joins TRBV6-2 or TRBV6-3 to TRBJ2-1; absent DNA, TCRdb's TRBD2 call cannot be checked. The CDR3 contains 20 residues. Germline CDR1 reads MNHEY; CDR2 reads SVGEGT. CDR3 residues: CASSSVLAGGSIGAYNEQFF.

The chain joins TRBV7-3 to TRBJ2-2; TCRdb's D call of TRBD1 is untestable without DNA. In germline, CDR1 is SGHTA, CDR2 FQGTGA. The CDR3 has 14 amino acids. Here the CDR3 reads CASSFQGRTGELFF.

This chain joins TRBV5-1 and TRBJ2-2; the D call of TRBD1 rests on TCRdb alone, since no DNA is present to check it. The CDR3 contains 12 residues. Germline CDR1 SGHRS, CDR2 YFSETQ. CDR3 amino acids: CASSYRSGELFF.

V usage is TRBV6-1 and J usage is TRBJ2-6. CDR1 is MNHNS and CDR2 is SASEGT in the germline V gene. This CDR3 region has 15 residues. The CDR3 spells CASSEGFSGANVLTF.

The rearrangement uses TRBV29-1 and TRBJ1-2; TCRdb's D gene call, TRBD1, goes unchecked for lack of DNA. Per germline, CDR1 SQVTM and CDR2 ANQGSEA. The CDR3 totals 14 residues. CDR3 loop: CTGKGTGFTYGYTF.

The chain recombines TRBV27 with TRBJ2-3; TCRdb names TRBD2, which stays unverified in the absence of DNA. The CDR3 runs 16 residues. Per the germline V gene, CDR1 is MNHEY and CDR2 is SMNVEV (reference sequence). The CDR3 loop reads CASSPSTSGSPDTQYF.

CDR3 protein: CASGLGLLYEQYF. The J gene is TRBJ2-7, the V gene TRBV27; TCRdb lists TRBD2, though no DNA is available to test this call. The CDR3 is 13 residues long. Per germline, CDR1 MNHEY and CDR2 SMNVEV (reference sequence).

The chain is built from TRBV6-1 and TRBJ1-3. The CDR3 is 16 residues long. Germline lookup yields CDR1 MNHNS and CDR2 SASEGT. CDR3 in amino acids: CASSEAMGSSGNTTYF.